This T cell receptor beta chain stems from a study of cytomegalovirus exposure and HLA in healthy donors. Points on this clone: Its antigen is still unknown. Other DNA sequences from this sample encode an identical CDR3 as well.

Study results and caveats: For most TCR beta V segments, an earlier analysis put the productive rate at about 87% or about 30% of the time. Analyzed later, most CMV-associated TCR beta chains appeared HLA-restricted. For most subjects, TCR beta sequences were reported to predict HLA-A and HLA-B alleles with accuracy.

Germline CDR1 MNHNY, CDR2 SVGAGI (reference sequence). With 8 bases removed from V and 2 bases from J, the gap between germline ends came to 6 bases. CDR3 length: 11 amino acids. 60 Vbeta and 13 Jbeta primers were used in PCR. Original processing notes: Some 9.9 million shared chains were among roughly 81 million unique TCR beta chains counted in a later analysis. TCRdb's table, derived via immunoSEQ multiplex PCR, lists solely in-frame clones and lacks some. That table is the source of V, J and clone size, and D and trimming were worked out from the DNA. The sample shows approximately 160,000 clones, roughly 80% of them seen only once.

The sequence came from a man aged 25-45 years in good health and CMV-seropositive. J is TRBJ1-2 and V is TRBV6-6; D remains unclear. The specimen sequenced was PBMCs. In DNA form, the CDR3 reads TGTGCCAGCGGCACGAACTATGGCTACACCTTC. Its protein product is CASGTNYGYTF.